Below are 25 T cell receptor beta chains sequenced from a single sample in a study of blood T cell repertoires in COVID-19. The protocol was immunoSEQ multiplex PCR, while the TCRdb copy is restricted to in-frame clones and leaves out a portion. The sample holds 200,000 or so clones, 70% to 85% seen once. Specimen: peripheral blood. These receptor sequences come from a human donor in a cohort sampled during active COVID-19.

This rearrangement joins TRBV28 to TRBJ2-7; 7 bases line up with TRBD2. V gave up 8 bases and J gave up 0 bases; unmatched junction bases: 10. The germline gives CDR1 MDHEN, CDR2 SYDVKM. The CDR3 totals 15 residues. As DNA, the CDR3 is TGTGCCAGCGGGAACAGCGGGGTAAGCTCCTACGAGCAGTACTTC. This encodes CASGNSGVSSYEQYF.

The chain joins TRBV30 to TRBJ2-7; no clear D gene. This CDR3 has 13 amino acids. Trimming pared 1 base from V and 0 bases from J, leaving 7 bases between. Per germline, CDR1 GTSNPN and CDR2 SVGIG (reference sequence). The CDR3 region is CAWSGLSSYEQYF. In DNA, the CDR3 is TGTGCCTGGAGTGGTCTAAGCTCCTACGAGCAGTACTTC.

In DNA, the CDR3 is TGTGCCAGCAGCCAAACTCCGGGACAGGCCTACGAGCAGTACTTC. Protein product: CASSQTPGQAYEQYF. The chain is built from TRBV7-2 and TRBJ2-7, with TRBD1 matching over 8 bases. There are 15 residues in the CDR3. Germline lookup yields CDR1 SGHTA and CDR2 FQGNSA. With 5 bases clipped from V and 2 bases from J, the junction kept 8 bases outside the gene matches.

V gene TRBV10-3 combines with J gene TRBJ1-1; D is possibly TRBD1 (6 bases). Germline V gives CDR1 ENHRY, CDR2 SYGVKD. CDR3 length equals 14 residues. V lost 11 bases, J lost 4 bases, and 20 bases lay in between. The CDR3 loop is CAVRTGGAVTEAFF. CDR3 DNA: TGTGCCGTTAGAACCGGGGGGGCCGTCACTGAAGCTTTCTTT.

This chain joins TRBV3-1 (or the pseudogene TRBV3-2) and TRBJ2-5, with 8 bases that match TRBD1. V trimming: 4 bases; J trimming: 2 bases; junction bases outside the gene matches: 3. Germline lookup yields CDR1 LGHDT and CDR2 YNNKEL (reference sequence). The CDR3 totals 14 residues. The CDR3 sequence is CASSPRGRQETQYF. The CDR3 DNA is TGTGCCAGCAGCCCCAGGGGGCGTCAAGAGACCCAGTACTTC.

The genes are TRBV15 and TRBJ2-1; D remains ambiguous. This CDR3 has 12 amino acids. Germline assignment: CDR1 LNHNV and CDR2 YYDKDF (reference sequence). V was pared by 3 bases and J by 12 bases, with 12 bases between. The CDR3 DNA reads TGTGCCACCAGCAGTAGCCGAGAGGCGCAGTTCTTC. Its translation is CATSSSREAQFF.

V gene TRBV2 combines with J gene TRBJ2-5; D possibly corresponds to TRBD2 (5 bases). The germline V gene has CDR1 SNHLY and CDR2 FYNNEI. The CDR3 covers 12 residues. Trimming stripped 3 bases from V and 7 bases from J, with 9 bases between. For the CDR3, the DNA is TGTGCCAGCAGTGATAACGCGGGGACCCAGTACTTC. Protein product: CASSDNAGTQYF.

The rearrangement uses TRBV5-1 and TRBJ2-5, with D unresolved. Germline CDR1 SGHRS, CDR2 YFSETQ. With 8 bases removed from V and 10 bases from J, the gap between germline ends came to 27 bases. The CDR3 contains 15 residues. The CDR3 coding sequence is TGCGCCAGTTCTAAAGCGCTGGGTTCGGAAGGTGACCAGTACTTC. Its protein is CASSKALGSEGDQYF.

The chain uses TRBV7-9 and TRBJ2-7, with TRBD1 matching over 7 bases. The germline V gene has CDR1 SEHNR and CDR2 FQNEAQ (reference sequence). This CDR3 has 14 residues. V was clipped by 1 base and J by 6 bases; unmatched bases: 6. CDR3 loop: CASSLGQGKIEQYF. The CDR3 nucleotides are TGTGCCAGCAGCTTAGGACAGGGTAAGATCGAGCAGTACTTC.

The CDR3 loop is CASSLGTSGRFHEQFF. DNA of the CDR3: TGTGCCAGCAGCTTAGGGACTAGCGGGAGGTTCCATGAGCAGTTCTTC. The chain is built from TRBV11-2 and TRBJ2-1; 14 positions agree with TRBD2. Germline V CDR1 and CDR2: SGHAT, FQNNGV. This CDR3 has 16 residues. V was pared by 1 base and J by 8 bases, with 4 bases of the junction left unmatched.

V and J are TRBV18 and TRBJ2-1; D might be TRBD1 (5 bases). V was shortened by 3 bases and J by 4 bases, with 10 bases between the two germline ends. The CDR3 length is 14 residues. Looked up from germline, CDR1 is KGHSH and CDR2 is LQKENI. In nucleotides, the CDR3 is TGTGCCAGCTCACCTCGACAGTTTTACAATGAGCAGTTCTTC. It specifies CASSPRQFYNEQFF.

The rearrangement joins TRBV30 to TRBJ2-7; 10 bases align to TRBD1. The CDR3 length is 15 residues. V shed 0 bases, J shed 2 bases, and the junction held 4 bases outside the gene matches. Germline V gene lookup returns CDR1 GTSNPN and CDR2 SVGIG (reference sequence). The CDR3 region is CAWSVWGTGAYEQYF. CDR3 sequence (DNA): TGTGCCTGGAGTGTATGGGGGACAGGGGCCTACGAGCAGTACTTC.

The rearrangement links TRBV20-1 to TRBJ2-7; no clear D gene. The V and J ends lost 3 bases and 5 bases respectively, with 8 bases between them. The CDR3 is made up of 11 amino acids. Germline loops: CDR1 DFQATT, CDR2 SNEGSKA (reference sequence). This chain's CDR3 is CSARRHNEQYF. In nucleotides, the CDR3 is TGCAGTGCTAGGCGACATAACGAGCAGTACTTC.

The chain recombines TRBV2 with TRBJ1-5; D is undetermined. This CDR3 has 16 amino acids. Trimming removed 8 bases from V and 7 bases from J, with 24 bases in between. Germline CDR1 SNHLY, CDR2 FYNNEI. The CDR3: CASGSGGGGSGQPQHF. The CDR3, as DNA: TGTGCCAGCGGATCCGGAGGAGGAGGGAGCGGACAGCCCCAGCATTTT. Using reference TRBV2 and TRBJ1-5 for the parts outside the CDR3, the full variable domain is EPEVTQTPSHQVTQMGQEVILRCVPISNHLYFYWYRQILGQKVEFLVSFYNNEISEKSEIFDDQFSVERPDGSNFTLKIRSTKLEDSAMYFCASGSGGGGSGQPQHFGDGTRLSIL.

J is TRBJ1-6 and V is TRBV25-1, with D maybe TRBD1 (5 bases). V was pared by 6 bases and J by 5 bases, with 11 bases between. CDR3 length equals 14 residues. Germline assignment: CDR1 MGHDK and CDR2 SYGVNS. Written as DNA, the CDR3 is TGTGCCAGCAGGGGGGGACGGAATAATTCACCCCTCCACTTT. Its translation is CASRGGRNNSPLHF. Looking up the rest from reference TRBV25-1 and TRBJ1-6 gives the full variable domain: EADIYQTPRYLVIGTGKKITLECSQTMGHDKMYWYQQDPGMELHLIHYSYGVNSTEKGDLSSESTVSRIRTEHFPLTLESARPSHTSQYLCASRGGRNNSPLHFGNGTRLTVT.

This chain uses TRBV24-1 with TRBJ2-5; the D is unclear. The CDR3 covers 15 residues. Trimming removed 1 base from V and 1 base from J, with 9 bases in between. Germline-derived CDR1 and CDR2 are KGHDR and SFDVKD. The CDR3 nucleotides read TGTGCCACCAGTGATTTTGGGCGATCCCAAGAGACCCAGTACTTC. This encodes CATSDFGRSQETQYF.

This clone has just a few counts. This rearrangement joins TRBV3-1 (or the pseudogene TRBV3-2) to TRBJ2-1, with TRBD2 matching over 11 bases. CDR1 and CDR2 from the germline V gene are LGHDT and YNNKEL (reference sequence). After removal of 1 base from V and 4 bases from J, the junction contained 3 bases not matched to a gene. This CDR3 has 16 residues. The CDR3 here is CASSQGTSGLYNEQFF. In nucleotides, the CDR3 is TGTGCCAGCAGCCAAGGGACTAGCGGGCTTTACAATGAGCAGTTCTTC.

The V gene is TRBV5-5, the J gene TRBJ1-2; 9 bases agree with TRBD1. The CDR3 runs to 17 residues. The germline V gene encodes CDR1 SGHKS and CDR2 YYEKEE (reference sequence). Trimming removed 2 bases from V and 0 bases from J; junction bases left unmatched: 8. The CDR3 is CASSFRGQGPSNYGYTF. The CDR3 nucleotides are TGTGCCAGCAGCTTCCGGGGACAGGGACCATCTAACTATGGCTACACCTTC.

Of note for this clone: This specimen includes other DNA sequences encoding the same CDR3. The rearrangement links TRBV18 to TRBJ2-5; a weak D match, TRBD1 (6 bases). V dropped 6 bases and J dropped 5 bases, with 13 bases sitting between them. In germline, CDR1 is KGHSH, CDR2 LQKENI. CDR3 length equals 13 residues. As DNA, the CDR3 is TGTGCCAGCTCCCCCGGGCAGGGGGAGACCCAGTACTTC. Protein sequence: CASSPGQGETQYF.

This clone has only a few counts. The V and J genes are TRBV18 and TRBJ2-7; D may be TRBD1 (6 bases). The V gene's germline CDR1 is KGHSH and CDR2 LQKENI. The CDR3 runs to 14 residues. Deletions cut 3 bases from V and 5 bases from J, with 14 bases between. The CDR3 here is CASSPMIRGDEQYF. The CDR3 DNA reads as TGTGCCAGCTCACCGATGATCAGGGGCGACGAGCAGTACTTC.

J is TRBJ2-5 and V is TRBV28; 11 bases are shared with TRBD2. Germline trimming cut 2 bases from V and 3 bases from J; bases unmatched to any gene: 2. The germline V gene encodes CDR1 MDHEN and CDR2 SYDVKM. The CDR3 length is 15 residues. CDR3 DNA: TGTGCCAGCAGTTTACTAGCGGGAGGTAAAGAGACCCAGTACTTC. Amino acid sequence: CASSLLAGGKETQYF.

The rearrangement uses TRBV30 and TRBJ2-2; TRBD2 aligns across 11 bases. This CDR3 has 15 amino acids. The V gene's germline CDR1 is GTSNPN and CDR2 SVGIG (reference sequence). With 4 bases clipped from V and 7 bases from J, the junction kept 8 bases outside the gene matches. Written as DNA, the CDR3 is TGTGCCTGGACCCGGACTAGCGGGTGGAACGGGGAGCTGTTTTTT. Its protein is CAWTRTSGWNGELFF.

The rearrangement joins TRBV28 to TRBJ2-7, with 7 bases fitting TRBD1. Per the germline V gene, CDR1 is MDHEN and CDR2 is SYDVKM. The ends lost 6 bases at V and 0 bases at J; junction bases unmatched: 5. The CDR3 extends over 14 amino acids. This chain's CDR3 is CASRPTGSSYEQYF. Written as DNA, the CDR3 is TGTGCCAGCAGACCGACAGGGAGCTCCTACGAGCAGTACTTC.

CDR3 DNA sequence: TGTGCCACCAGCAGAGACCCCGGACAGGGAAGAACTGAAGCTTTCTTT. This sequence encodes CATSRDPGQGRTEAFF. The V and J genes are TRBV15 and TRBJ1-1; 8 bases map to TRBD1. V was pared by 0 bases and J by 5 bases, with 8 bases of the junction left unmatched. This CDR3 comprises 16 residues. CDR1 and CDR2 from the germline V gene are LNHNV and YYDKDF (reference sequence). Combining the CDR3 with reference TRBV15 and TRBJ1-1 gives the whole variable domain DAMVIQNPRYQVTQFGKPVTLSCSQTLNHNVMYWYQQKSSQAPKLLFHYYDKDFNNEADTPDNFQSRRPNTSFCFLDIRSPGLGDTAMYLCATSRDPGQGRTEAFFGQGTRLTVV.

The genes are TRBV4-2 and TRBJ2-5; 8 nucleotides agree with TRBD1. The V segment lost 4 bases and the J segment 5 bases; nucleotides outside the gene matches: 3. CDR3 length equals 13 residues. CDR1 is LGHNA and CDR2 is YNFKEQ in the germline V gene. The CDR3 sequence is CASSPTGAETQYF. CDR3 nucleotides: TGTGCCAGCAGCCCGACAGGGGCCGAGACCCAGTACTTC.